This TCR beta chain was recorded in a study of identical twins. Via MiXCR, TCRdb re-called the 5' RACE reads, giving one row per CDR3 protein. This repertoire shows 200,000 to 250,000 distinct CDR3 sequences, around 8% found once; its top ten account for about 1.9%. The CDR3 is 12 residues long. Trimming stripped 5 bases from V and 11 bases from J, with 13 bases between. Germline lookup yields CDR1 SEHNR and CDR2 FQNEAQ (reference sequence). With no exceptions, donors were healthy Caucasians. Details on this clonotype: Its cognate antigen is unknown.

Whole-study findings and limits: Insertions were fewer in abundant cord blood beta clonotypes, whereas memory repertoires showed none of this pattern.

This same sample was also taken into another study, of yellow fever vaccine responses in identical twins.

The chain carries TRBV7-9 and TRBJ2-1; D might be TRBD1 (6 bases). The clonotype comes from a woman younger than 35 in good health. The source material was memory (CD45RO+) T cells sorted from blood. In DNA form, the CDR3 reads TGTGCCAGCAGCCAATTCCAGGGGAAGCAGTTCTTC. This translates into CASSQFQGKQFF. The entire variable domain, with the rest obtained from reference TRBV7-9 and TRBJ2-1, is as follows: DTGVSQNPRHKITKRGQNVTFRCDPISEHNRLYWYRQTLGQGPEFLTYFQNEAQLEKSRLLSDRFSAERPKGSFSTLEIQRTEQGDSAMYLCASSQFQGKQFFGPGTRLTVL.